Here is one T cell receptor beta chain with its context. Its antigen is as yet unknown. One junction end does not reproduce the germline sequence, and a read error may be involved. These data come from a study of breast tumors, draining lymph nodes, adjacent tissues. General study findings and limits: Tumor TCR diversity was below lymph nodes but above nontumor tissue.

Germline CDR1 reads SEHNR; CDR2 reads FQNEAQ (reference sequence). The CDR3 has 13 amino acids. Breast cancer patients provided tissue from their axillary draining lymph nodes. Each CDR3 protein is one row after TCRdb ran MiXCR on the multiplex PCR reads. The sample lists 160,000 or so distinct CDR3 sequences; about 33% were seen once. The chain couples TRBV7-9 to TRBJ1-1, with D unclear. This TCR was sampled from a female donor with breast cancer. Some clones in this sample may be carry-over from other donors' samples. Sequenced sample: axillary lymph node tissue. CDR3: CVSTHKVDTEAFF. DNA of the CDR3: TGTGTCAGCACCCACAAGGTGGACACTGAAGCTTTCTTT.